This entry describes one T cell receptor beta chain. The sample is drawn from a study of blood T cell repertoires in COVID-19. V lost 10 bases to trimming and J lost 0 bases, with 7 bases between them. Germline CDR1 reads MRHNA; CDR2 reads SNTAGT. CDR3 length equals 12 residues. Only in-frame clones appear in the TCRdb table, and some are missing; sequencing was by immunoSEQ multiplex PCR. The sample gives approximately 140,000 clones, 80% to 90% of which show up once; roughly 3.4% is in the top ten. The sequence derives from a man aged 65-85 years with acute or convalescent COVID-19. The V and J genes are TRBV6-4 and TRBJ2-1; the D is unclear. The specimen sequenced was peripheral blood. The CDR3 DNA follows: TGTGCCACCTATTTCTCCTACAATGAGCAGTTCTTC. Amino acid sequence: CATYFSYNEQFF.